The 31 T cell receptor beta chains listed next were all sequenced from one sample in a study of T cell changes during pregnancy in multiple sclerosis (dated by TCRdb to about 2019). Library prep was done by the immunoSEQ multiplex PCR assay. Drawn from immuneACCESS, this table holds only the in-frame rearrangements with V and J called that TCRdb kept. Clones are partly lost; checked studies trace under half to an unresolved V gene and leave the rest unexplained. This sample gives around 65,000 clones in total; 70% to 90% of them show up just once. Roughly 1.7% of the sample is taken by the ten largest. The sequencing here drew on peripheral blood, taken in the first trimester of pregnancy. The origin of the receptors is a female donor with multiple sclerosis, enrolled in a pregnancy study.

This chain connects TRBV27 to TRBJ2-3; D perhaps matches TRBD2 (6 bases). Germline V lookup: CDR1 MNHEY, CDR2 SMNVEV (reference sequence). The CDR3 totals 13 residues. Trimming took 8 bases from V and 8 from J, leaving 17 bases between them. The DNA for the CDR3 is TGTGCCAGCTCTGGCCTCGGGGGAGGTACGCAGTATTTT. It is translated as CASSGLGGGTQYF.

V gene TRBV28 combines with J gene TRBJ2-3, with 7 nucleotides matching TRBD2. Germline loops: CDR1 MDHEN, CDR2 SYDVKM. Unmatched junction bases numbered 9, after V lost 4 bases and J lost 2 bases. The CDR3 contains 16 residues. The DNA for the CDR3 is TGTGCCAGCAGTTCTCGGGGGGTATCATTCACAGATACGCAGTATTTT. Translating it yields CASSSRGVSFTDTQYF.

This chain joins TRBV30 and TRBJ2-5; 7 bases align to TRBD2. The germline CDR1 and CDR2 sequences are GTSNPN and SVGIG (reference sequence). The CDR3 consists of 14 residues. Unmatched junction bases numbered 6, after V lost 0 bases and J lost 5 bases. The CDR3 sequence is CAWSVGGSAETQYF. The CDR3 nucleotides read TGTGCCTGGAGTGTCGGCGGGAGCGCGGAGACCCAGTACTTC.

The chain employs TRBV27 and TRBJ1-5, with D possibly TRBD1 on 5 matching bases. The CDR3 runs to 14 residues. Germline V gives CDR1 MNHEY, CDR2 SMNVEV (reference sequence). Trimming shortened V by 3 bases and J by 7 bases, and 13 bases separated the two germline ends. The CDR3 spells CASSFFQGWQPQHF. The CDR3 DNA is TGTGCCAGCAGTTTCTTTCAGGGTTGGCAGCCCCAGCATTTT.

This rearrangement joins TRBV9 to TRBJ2-5; 8 bases agree with TRBD2. CDR1 SGDLS and CDR2 YYNGEE come from the germline V gene. This CDR3 region has 17 residues. V was pared by 0 bases and J by 2 bases, with 9 bases of the junction left unmatched. The CDR3 reads CASSVGASGSLQETQYF. Here the CDR3 DNA reads TGTGCCAGCAGCGTAGGCGCCAGCGGGAGTCTGCAAGAGACCCAGTACTTC. Full variable domain (remainder filled in from reference TRBV9 and TRBJ2-5): DSGVTQTPKHLITATGQRVTLRCSPRSGDLSVYWYQQSLDQGLQFLIQYYNGEERAKGNILERFSAQQFPDLHSELNLSSLELGDSALYFCASSVGASGSLQETQYFGPGTRLLVL.

The V gene is TRBV10-3, the J gene TRBJ2-3; 9 bases match TRBD1. With 4 bases clipped from V and 5 bases from J, the junction kept 16 bases outside the gene matches. CDR3 length equals 18 residues. CDR1 ENHRY and CDR2 SYGVKD come from the germline V gene. The CDR3 loop is CAISADSGQGSNLDTQYF. As DNA, the CDR3 is TGTGCCATCAGTGCGGATTCGGGACAGGGTAGTAATCTAGATACGCAGTATTTT.

This chain connects TRBV13 to TRBJ2-7; TRBD2 matches at 11 bases. The CDR3 totals 21 residues. The germline V gene has CDR1 PRHDT and CDR2 FYEKMQ (reference sequence). Losses at the gene ends were 2 bases for V and 0 bases for J; bases not matched to a gene: 18. CDR3: CASSLRPKTSGSNPYSYEQYF. The CDR3 DNA is TGTGCCAGCAGCTTACGCCCGAAAACTAGCGGGAGTAACCCCTACTCCTACGAGCAGTACTTC.

This sequence joins TRBV7-2 and TRBJ1-2; D is unclear. This CDR3 contains 11 residues. Trimming left V 4 bases short and J 7 bases short, with 7 bases between. From germline, CDR1 is SGHTA and CDR2 FQGNSA. This chain's CDR3 is CASSSRAGYTF. DNA of the CDR3: TGTGCCAGCAGCTCTCGAGCTGGCTACACCTTC.

The chain has TRBV9 and TRBJ2-1, with D possibly TRBD2 on 5 matching bases. The V end was cut by 0 bases, the J end by 5 bases, with 12 bases between. CDR1 and CDR2 from the germline V gene are SGDLS and YYNGEE. CDR3 length: 15 amino acids. CDR3 DNA sequence: TGTGCCAGCAGCGTAGGAGGGTGGTGGGACAATGAGCAGTTCTTC. Translating it yields CASSVGGWWDNEQFF. The full variable domain, completed using reference TRBV9 and TRBJ2-1, is DSGVTQTPKHLITATGQRVTLRCSPRSGDLSVYWYQQSLDQGLQFLIQYYNGEERAKGNILERFSAQQFPDLHSELNLSSLELGDSALYFCASSVGGWWDNEQFFGPGTRLTVL.

The sample holds one count of this clone. The rearrangement uses TRBV6-1 and TRBJ2-7; D perhaps matches TRBD2 (5 bases). CDR3 length: 16 residues. Between the trimmed V and J ends, which lost 2 bases and 9 bases, there was a span of 23 bases. Germline lookup yields CDR1 MNHNS and CDR2 SASEGT. The CDR3 bases are TGTGCCAGCAGTGAATCACCCAACGGGGTCCGAATCGGGCAGTACTTC. It yields the protein CASSESPNGVRIGQYF.

The J gene is TRBJ2-5, the V gene TRBV5-1; TRBD2 matches 14 bases. Germline V gene sequence: CDR1 SGHRS, CDR2 YFSETQ. V lost 4 bases, J lost 2 bases, and 10 bases stayed unmatched. The CDR3 runs 18 residues. This chain's CDR3 is CASSIGLAGGHIQETQYF. The CDR3 coding sequence is TGCGCCAGCAGCATAGGACTAGCGGGAGGACACATTCAAGAGACCCAGTACTTC.

The chain combines TRBV5-1 with TRBJ2-3; D is unclear. The CDR3 contains 14 residues. Trimming removed 1 base from V and 2 bases from J, with 8 bases in between. CDR1 SGHRS and CDR2 YFSETQ come from the germline V gene. CDR3 nucleotides: TGCGCCAGCAGCTTGTACTATAACACAGATACGCAGTATTTT. It yields the protein CASSLYYNTDTQYF. Together with reference TRBV5-1 and TRBJ2-3, the CDR3 gives the full variable domain: KAGVTQTPRYLIKTRGQQVTLSCSPISGHRSVSWYQQTPGQGLQFLFEYFSETQRNKGNFPGRFSGRQFSNSRSEMNVSTLELGDSALYLCASSLYYNTDTQYFGPGTRLTVL.

J is TRBJ2-2 and V is TRBV18; 10 bases are a match to TRBD2. Germline CDR1 reads KGHSH; CDR2 reads LQKENI. V lost 3 bases, J lost 0 bases, and 13 bases stayed unmatched. This CDR3 has 20 residues. Here the CDR3 reads CASSPGLASGPFANTGELFF. CDR3 nucleotides: TGTGCCAGCTCACCGGGACTAGCGAGCGGGCCTTTCGCGAACACCGGGGAGCTGTTTTTT.

The CDR3 coding sequence is TGTGCCAGCAGTTACGGGACAGGGACCTACGAGCAGTACTTC. Amino acids: CASSYGTGTYEQYF. This chain connects TRBV6-5 to TRBJ2-7; 9 bases fit TRBD1. J gave up 2 bases and V 2 bases, and 1 base lay outside the gene matches. This CDR3 has 14 amino acids. Germline CDR1 and CDR2: MNHEY and SVGAGI.

The rearrangement uses TRBV30 and TRBJ1-2; D unresolved. This CDR3 region has 14 residues. Germline-derived CDR1 and CDR2 are GTSNPN and SVGIG (reference sequence). Trimming took 1 base from V and 7 from J, leaving 16 bases between them. The CDR3, as DNA: TGTGCCTGGAGTGGCAGGTTGGCGTTAGGTGGCTACACCTTC. Its translation is CAWSGRLALGGYTF.

The V and J genes are TRBV5-4 and TRBJ2-7; 14 bases match TRBD2. Germline trimming cut 3 bases from V and 2 bases from J; bases unmatched to any gene: 1. Germline CDR1 and CDR2: SGHNT and YYREEE (reference sequence). CDR3 size: 15 residues. The CDR3 region has the DNA TGTGCCAGCAGCTCGGGACTAGCGGGAGCCTACGAGCAGTACTTC. Translated: CASSSGLAGAYEQYF.

This clone showed up just once. V gene TRBV30 combines with J gene TRBJ2-2; TRBD1 matches at 7 bases. The CDR3 totals 15 residues. With 2 bases clipped from V and 4 bases from J, the junction kept 7 bases outside the gene matches. Germline V lookup: CDR1 GTSNPN, CDR2 SVGIG (reference sequence). CDR3 sequence: CAWSPTGMITGELFF. The CDR3 DNA reads as TGTGCCTGGAGTCCGACAGGGATGATCACCGGGGAGCTGTTTTTT.

The gene calls are TRBV4-3 and TRBJ1-2; the D gene is possibly TRBD1 (6 bases). V gave up 0 bases and J gave up 3 bases, with 14 bases separating them. CDR1 is LGHNA, CDR2 YSLEER, per germline. The CDR3 spans 16 residues. CDR3: CASSQDAGTTYYGYTF. The CDR3 coding sequence is TGCGCCAGCAGCCAAGACGCTGGGACAACGTACTATGGCTACACCTTC.

The chain is built from TRBV21-1 and TRBJ2-3; the table's TRBD2 call for D was not verified on the DNA. TRBV21-1 is listed as a pseudogene. The CDR3 runs to 14 residues. CDR3 in amino acids: CGKRRAFLTDTQYF. The CDR3, as DNA: TGTGGGAAGAGGAGGGCCTTCCTCACAGATACGCAGTATTTT.

The V and J genes are TRBV21-1 and TRBJ2-1; the table names TRBD1, a call not compared with the DNA. TRBV21-1 is reported as a pseudogene. The CDR3 is 16 residues long. This chain's CDR3 is CASSKERGLPYNEQFF. CDR3 coding DNA: TGTGCCAGCAGCAAAGAAAGGGGGCTTCCCTACAATGAGCAGTTCTTC.

The genes are TRBV7-6 and TRBJ2-7, with TRBD2 matching 10 bases. CDR1 is SGHVS and CDR2 is FNYEAQ in the germline V gene. The CDR3 has 14 amino acids. The V and J ends lost 5 bases and 5 bases, in that order; junction bases with no gene match: 6. This CDR3 reads CASSPTGTSDEQYF. The CDR3 DNA is TGTGCCAGCAGCCCTACCGGGACTAGCGACGAGCAGTACTTC.

The chain carries TRBV7-2 and TRBJ2-1; TRBD1 agrees at 11 bases. V lost 7 bases, J lost 4 bases, and 6 bases stayed unmatched. Germline CDR1 and CDR2: SGHTA and FQGNSA. This CDR3 is built from 15 residues. The CDR3 loop is CASTLDRGPYNEQFF. The CDR3 DNA reads TGTGCCAGCACATTGGACAGGGGGCCTTACAATGAGCAGTTCTTC.

V and J are TRBV5-4 and TRBJ1-3, with TRBD1 identical over 7 bases. The ends lost 0 bases at V and 8 bases at J; junction bases unmatched: 5. Germline CDR1 and CDR2: SGHNT and YYREEE (reference sequence). This CDR3 region has 14 residues. CDR3 DNA: TGTGCCAGCAGCTTGGAGGGGACAGCGGACACCATATATTTT. Amino acids: CASSLEGTADTIYF.

The gene calls are TRBV30 and TRBJ2-4; TRBD2 matches 9 bases. Germline loops: CDR1 GTSNPN, CDR2 SVGIG (reference sequence). This CDR3 is built from 15 residues. Unmatched junction bases numbered 5, after V lost 5 bases and J lost 0 bases. CDR3 loop: CAWAGGTLAKNIQYF. The CDR3 region has the DNA TGTGCCTGGGCGGGGGGGACCCTAGCCAAAAACATTCAGTACTTC.

The chain links TRBV28 to TRBJ2-2; no firm D call. V was cut by 2 bases and J by 1 base, with 5 bases left in between. The CDR3 totals 14 residues. Germline loops: CDR1 MDHEN, CDR2 SYDVKM. CDR3 protein: CASSLSWNTGELFF. In DNA, the CDR3 is TGTGCCAGCAGTTTAAGCTGGAACACCGGGGAGCTGTTTTTT.

The J gene is TRBJ2-3, the V gene TRBV6-7, with 11 nucleotides matching TRBD2. TRBV6-7 is placed among ORFs of uncertain function. CDR3 size: 17 residues. J was trimmed by 0 bases and V by 8 bases; bases with no gene match: 10. The CDR3 reads CASAGLAVSHSTDTQYF. The CDR3, as DNA: TGTGCCAGCGCGGGACTAGCGGTCTCACATAGCACAGATACGCAGTATTTT.

The chain is built from TRBV30 and TRBJ1-3, with 9 bases matching TRBD1. The CDR3 spans 16 residues. Germline CDR1 reads GTSNPN; CDR2 reads SVGIG (reference sequence). V was pared by 0 bases and J by 4 bases, with 7 bases of the junction left unmatched. The CDR3 DNA sequence: TGTGCCTGGAGTGTACTACAGGGGGCCTTGGGAAACACCATATATTTT. It yields the protein CAWSVLQGALGNTIYF.

In this sample, this clone turned up once. One junction end does not reproduce the germline sequence, and a read error may be involved. The chain has TRBV2 and TRBJ1-3, with 7 nucleotides matching TRBD1. Germline assignment: CDR1 SNHLY and CDR2 FYNNEI. CDR3 length: 14 amino acids. The CDR3 DNA reads TGTGCGAGCAGGGAGGGGGCCTCTGGAAACACCATATATTTT. It translates to CASREGASGNTIYF.

This chain connects TRBV6-1 to TRBJ1-1; TRBD1 might be the D (6 bases). The CDR3 totals 15 residues. Trimming removed 4 bases at V and 0 bases at J, with 12 bases between. Germline lookup yields CDR1 MNHNS and CDR2 SASEGT. This chain's CDR3 is CASSGGHLMNTEAFF. The CDR3 DNA sequence: TGTGCCAGCAGTGGGGGGCACCTAATGAACACTGAAGCTTTCTTT.

The gene calls are TRBV29-1 and TRBJ2-2; a weak D match, TRBD2 (5 bases). This CDR3 has 13 amino acids. Per the germline V gene, CDR1 is SQVTM and CDR2 is ANQGSEA. V was shortened by 1 base and J by 6 bases, with 9 bases between the two germline ends. The CDR3 coding sequence is TGCAGCGTTGAAGTCCGGAGGTCCGGGGAGCTGTTTTTT. Translation gives CSVEVRRSGELFF.

This rearrangement joins TRBV7-9 to TRBJ2-5, with TRBD2 matching over 12 bases. V dropped 4 bases and J dropped 3; count of bases not matched to a gene: 6. The CDR3 contains 16 residues. CDR1 and CDR2 (germline): SEHNR, FQNEAQ (reference sequence). The CDR3 sequence is CASSWPWTSGEETQYF. As DNA, the CDR3 is TGTGCCAGCAGCTGGCCTTGGACTAGCGGGGAAGAGACCCAGTACTTC.